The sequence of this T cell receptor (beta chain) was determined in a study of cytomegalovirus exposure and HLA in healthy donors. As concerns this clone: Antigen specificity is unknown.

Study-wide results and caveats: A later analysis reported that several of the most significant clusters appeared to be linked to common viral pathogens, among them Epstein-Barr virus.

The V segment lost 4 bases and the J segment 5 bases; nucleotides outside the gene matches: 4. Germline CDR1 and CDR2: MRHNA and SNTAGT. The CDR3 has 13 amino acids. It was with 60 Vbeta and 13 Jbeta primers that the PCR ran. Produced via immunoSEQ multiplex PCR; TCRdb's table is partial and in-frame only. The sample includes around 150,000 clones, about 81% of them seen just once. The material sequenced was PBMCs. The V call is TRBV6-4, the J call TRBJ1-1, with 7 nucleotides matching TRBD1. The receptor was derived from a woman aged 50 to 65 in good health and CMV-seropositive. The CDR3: CASSATGWTEAFF. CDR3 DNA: TGTGCCAGCAGTGCGACAGGGTGGACTGAAGCTTTCTTT.